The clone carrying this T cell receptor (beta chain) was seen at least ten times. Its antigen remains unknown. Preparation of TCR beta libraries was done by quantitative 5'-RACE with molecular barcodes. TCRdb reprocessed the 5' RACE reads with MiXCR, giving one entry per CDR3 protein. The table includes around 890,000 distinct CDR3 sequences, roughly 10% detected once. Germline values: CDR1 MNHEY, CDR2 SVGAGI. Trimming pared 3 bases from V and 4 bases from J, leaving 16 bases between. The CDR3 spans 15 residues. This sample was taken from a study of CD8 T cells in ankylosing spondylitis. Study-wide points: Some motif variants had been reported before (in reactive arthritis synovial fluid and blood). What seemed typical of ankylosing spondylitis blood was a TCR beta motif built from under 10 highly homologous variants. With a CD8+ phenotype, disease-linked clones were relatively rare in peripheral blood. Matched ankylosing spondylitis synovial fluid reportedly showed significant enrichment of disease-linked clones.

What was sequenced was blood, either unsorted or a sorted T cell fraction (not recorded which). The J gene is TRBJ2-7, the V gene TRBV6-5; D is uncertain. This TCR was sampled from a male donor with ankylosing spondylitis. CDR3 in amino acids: CASSYSPPGLYEQYF. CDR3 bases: TGTGCCAGCAGTTATAGCCCTCCCGGGCTTTACGAGCAGTACTTC.